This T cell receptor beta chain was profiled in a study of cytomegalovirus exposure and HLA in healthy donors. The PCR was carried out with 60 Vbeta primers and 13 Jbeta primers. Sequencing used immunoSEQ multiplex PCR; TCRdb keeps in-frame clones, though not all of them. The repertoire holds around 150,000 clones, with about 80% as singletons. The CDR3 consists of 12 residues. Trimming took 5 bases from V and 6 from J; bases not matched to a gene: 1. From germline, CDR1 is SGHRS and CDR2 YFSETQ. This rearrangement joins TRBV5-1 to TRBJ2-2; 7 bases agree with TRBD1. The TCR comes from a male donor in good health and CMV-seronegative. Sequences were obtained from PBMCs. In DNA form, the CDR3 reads TGCGCCAGCAGACAGGGGTCCGGGGAGCTGTTTTTT. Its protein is CASRQGSGELFF. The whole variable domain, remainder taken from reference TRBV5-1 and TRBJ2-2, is KAGVTQTPRYLIKTRGQQVTLSCSPISGHRSVSWYQQTPGQGLQFLFEYFSETQRNKGNFPGRFSGRQFSNSRSEMNVSTLELGDSALYLCASRQGSGELFFGEGSRLTVL.